This T cell receptor (beta chain) was observed in a study of OX40 agonist ivuxolimab in advanced cancers. Germline-derived CDR1 and CDR2 are MNHNY and SVGAGI (reference sequence). This CDR3 region has 16 residues. V was pared by 2 bases and J by 4 bases, with 6 bases of the junction left unmatched. TCRdb's copy holds only in-frame clones and misses some; the assay was immunoSEQ multiplex PCR. In the table there are tens of thousands of clones, around 86% of which are singletons. Sequenced material: CD4+ or CD8+ T cells sorted from blood, taken in a trial of the OX40 agonist ivuxolimab. This TCR was recovered from an adult with an advanced solid tumor such as melanoma, head and neck, liver or kidney cancer. This sequence joins TRBV6-6 and TRBJ2-2, with TRBD1 identical over 8 bases. The CDR3 here is CASSYPTGATTGELFF. CDR3 DNA: TGTGCCAGCAGTTACCCGACAGGGGCAACCACCGGGGAGCTGTTTTTT.